These 3 T cell receptor beta chains were all obtained from the same sample, sequenced in a study of shared clonotypes between healthy human individuals. The method was immunoSEQ multiplex PCR; TCRdb's version includes in-frame clones alone and lacks a portion of them. The sample consists of some 2,500,000 clones, 93% of them appearing once. The sample taken for sequencing was naive CD4+ T cells from PBMCs. The subset: CD45RA+ positively selected. Receptors were obtained from a man between 18 and 29 years old in good health. Some clones in this sample may be carry-over from other donors' samples.

The chain has TRBV5-1 and TRBJ1-5, with D maybe TRBD1 (6 bases). V was cut by 1 base and J by 4 bases, with 12 bases left in between. CDR1 is SGHRS and CDR2 is YFSETQ in the germline V gene. The CDR3 consists of 15 residues. CDR3 bases: TGCGCCAGCAGCTTGAGTGGGGGCCAGAATCAGCCCCAGCATTTT. It is translated as CASSLSGGQNQPQHF.

V usage is TRBV6-1 and J usage is TRBJ2-2, with 7 bases matching TRBD1. Per germline, CDR1 MNHNS and CDR2 SASEGT. Losses at the gene ends were 7 bases for V and 1 base for J; bases not matched to a gene: 6. The CDR3 spans 15 residues. CDR3 loop: CASNRQGRNTGELFF. DNA of the CDR3: TGTGCCAGCAACCGACAGGGAAGGAACACCGGGGAGCTGTTTTTT.

V usage is TRBV19 and J usage is TRBJ2-7; the match to TRBD2 covers 7 bases. This CDR3 region has 14 residues. J was trimmed by 2 bases and V by 8 bases; bases with no gene match: 9. CDR1 is LNHDA, CDR2 SQIVND, per germline (reference sequence). CDR3 nucleotides: TGTGCCAGTCGCCGAACGGGAGGACCCTACGAGCAGTACTTC. The encoded protein is CASRRTGGPYEQYF. The complete variable domain, with remaining parts taken from reference TRBV19 and TRBJ2-7, reads DGGITQSPKYLFRKEGQNVTLSCEQNLNHDAMYWYRQDPGQGLRLIYYSQIVNDFQKGDIAEGYSVSREKKESFPLTVTSAQKNPTAFYLCASRRTGGPYEQYFGPGTRLTVT.